This T cell receptor beta chain was identified in a study of blood T cell repertoires in COVID-19. About the research overall: T cells, B-cell-depleted T cells, or PBMCs provided the cDNA or gDNA that served as material.

The trim removed 5 bases at V and 4 bases at J, leaving 5 bases unmatched. The CDR3 runs to 14 residues. The germline V gene encodes CDR1 SGDLS and CDR2 YYNGEE. This clone has more than one count but fewer than ten. Original analysis: Amplifying reference gene primers gave estimates of nucleated cell counts. Generated by immunoSEQ multiplex PCR, the TCRdb table keeps only in-frame clones and is missing some. V, J and clone size were drawn from that table, and D and trimming were deduced from the DNA. Of about 60,000 clones listed, approximately 80% were seen once; the top ten hold 25% to 40%. Sequencing was carried out using peripheral blood. This TCR derives from a human donor in a cohort sampled during active COVID-19. The chain carries TRBV9 and TRBJ2-3; 9 bases are a match to TRBD2. CDR3 DNA sequence: TGTGCCAGCAGTCTAGCGGGGAGAGCAGATACGCAGTATTTT. Its protein product is CASSLAGRADTQYF.